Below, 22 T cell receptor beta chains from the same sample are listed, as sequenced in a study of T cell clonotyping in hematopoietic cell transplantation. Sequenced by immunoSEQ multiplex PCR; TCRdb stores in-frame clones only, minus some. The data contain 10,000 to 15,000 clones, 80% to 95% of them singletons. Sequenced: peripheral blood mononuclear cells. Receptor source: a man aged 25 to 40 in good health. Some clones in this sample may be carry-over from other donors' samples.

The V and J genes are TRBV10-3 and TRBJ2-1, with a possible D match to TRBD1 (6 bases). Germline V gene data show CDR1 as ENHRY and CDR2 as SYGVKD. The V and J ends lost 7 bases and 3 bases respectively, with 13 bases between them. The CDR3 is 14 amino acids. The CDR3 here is CAITPRGDYNEQFF. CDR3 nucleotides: TGTGCCATCACCCCCAGGGGTGACTACAATGAGCAGTTCTTC.

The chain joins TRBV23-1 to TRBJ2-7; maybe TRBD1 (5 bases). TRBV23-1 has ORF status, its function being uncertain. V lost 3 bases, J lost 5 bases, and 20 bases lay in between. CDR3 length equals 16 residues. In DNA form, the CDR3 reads TGCGCCAGCAGTCATCCAGACAGCCCCCCTTTTGACGAGCAGTACTTC. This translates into CASSHPDSPPFDEQYF.

This CDR3 reads CASSDDRPGAGEKLFF. The CDR3 nucleotides read TGTGCCAGCAGTGATGATCGACCAGGGGCGGGTGAAAAACTGTTTTTT. The chain recombines TRBV2 with TRBJ1-4; TRBD1 is a possible D gene (6 bases). The CDR3 length is 16 residues. Trimming took off 3 bases at V and 7 bases at J, with 18 bases between the two ends. The germline V gene has CDR1 SNHLY and CDR2 FYNNEI.

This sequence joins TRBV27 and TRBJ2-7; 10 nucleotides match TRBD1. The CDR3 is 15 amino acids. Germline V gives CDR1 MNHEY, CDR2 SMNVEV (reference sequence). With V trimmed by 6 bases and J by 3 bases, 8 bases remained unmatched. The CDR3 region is CASSRTGQGFYEQYF. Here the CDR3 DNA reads TGTGCCAGCAGCAGAACGGGACAGGGGTTCTACGAGCAGTACTTC.

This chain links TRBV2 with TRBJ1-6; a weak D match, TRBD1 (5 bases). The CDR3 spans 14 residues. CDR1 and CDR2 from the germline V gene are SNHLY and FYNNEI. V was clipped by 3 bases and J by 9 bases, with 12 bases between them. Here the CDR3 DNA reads TGTGCCAGCAGTGAGACAGCGGGGAGTTCACCCCTCCACTTT. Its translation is CASSETAGSSPLHF.

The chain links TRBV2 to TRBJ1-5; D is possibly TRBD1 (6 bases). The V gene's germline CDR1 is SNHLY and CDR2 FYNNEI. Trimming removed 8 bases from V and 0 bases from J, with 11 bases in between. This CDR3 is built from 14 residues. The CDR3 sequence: CASGQMYSNQPQHF. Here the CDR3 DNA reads TGTGCCAGCGGACAGATGTATAGCAATCAGCCCCAGCATTTT.

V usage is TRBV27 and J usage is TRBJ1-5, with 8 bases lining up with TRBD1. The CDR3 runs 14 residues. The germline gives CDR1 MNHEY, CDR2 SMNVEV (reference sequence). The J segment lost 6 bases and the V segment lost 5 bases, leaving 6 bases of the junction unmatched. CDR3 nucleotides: TGTGCCAGCAGTAAAGACAGGGGTCTTCAGCCCCAGCATTTT. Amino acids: CASSKDRGLQPQHF.

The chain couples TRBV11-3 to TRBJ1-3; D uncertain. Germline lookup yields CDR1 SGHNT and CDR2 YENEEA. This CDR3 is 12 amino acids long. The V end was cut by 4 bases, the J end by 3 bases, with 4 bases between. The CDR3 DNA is TGTGCCAGCAGCTCGGGTGGAAACACCATATATTTT. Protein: CASSSGGNTIYF. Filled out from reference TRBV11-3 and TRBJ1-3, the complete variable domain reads EAGVVQSPRYKIIEKKQPVAFWCNPISGHNTLYWYLQNLGQGPELLIRYENEEAVDDSQLPKDRFSAERLKGVDSTLKIQPAELGDSAVYLCASSSGGNTIYFGEGSWLTVV.

CDR3 DNA: TGCGCCAGCAGCTTCGGGATGGAATACGAGCAGTACTTC. Protein: CASSFGMEYEQYF. The chain recombines TRBV5-1 with TRBJ2-7, with D perhaps matching TRBD2 (5 bases). Germline V gives CDR1 SGHRS, CDR2 YFSETQ. V shed 2 bases and J shed 4 bases, with 10 bases lying between them. The CDR3 covers 13 residues.

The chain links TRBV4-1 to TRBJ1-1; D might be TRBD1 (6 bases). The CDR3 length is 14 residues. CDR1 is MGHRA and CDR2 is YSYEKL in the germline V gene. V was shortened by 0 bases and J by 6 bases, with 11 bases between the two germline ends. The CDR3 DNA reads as TGCGCCAGCAGCCAAGAAGGAGGGGGTGCTGAAGCTTTCTTT. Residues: CASSQEGGGAEAFF.

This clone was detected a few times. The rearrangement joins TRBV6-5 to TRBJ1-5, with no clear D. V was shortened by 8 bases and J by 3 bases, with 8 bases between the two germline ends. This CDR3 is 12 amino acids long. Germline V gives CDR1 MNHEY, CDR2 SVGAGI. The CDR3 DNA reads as TGTGCCAGCGGACGGAACAATCAGCCCCAGCATTTT. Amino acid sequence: CASGRNNQPQHF.

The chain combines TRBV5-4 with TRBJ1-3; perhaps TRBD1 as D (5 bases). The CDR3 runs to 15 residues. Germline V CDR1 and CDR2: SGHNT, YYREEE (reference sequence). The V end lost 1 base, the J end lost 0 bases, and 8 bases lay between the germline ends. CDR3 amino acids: CASSLQGDSGNTIYF. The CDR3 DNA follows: TGTGCCAGCAGCTTGCAAGGGGACTCTGGAAACACCATATATTTT.

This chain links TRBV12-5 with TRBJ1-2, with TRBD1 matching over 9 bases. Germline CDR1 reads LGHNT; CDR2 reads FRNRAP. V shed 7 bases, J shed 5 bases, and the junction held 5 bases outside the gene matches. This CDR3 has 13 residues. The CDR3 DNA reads TGTGCTAGTGTCCCGACAGGGGGATATGGCTACACCTTC. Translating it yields CASVPTGGYGYTF.

In nucleotides, the CDR3 is TGTGCCAGCAGTTTATCCCCTCAGGGGGCGGGGGAGACCCAGTACTTC. Translation gives CASSLSPQGAGETQYF. V usage is TRBV27 and J usage is TRBJ2-5; TRBD1 matches 8 bases. J lost 5 bases, V lost 0 bases, and 8 bases had no gene match. CDR1 is MNHEY, CDR2 SMNVEV, per germline (reference sequence). This CDR3 spans 16 amino acids.

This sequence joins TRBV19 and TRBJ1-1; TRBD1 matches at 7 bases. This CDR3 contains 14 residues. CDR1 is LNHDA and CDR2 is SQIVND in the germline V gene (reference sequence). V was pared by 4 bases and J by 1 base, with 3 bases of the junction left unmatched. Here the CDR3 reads CASSNRDRNTEAFF. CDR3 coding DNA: TGTGCCAGTAGTAACCGGGACAGGAACACTGAAGCTTTCTTT.

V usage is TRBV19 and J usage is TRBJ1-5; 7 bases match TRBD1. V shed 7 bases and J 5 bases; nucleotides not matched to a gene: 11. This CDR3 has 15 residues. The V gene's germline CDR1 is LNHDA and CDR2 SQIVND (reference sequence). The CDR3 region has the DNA TGTGCCAGTACCGATACAGGGGACCAGGATCAGCCCCAGCATTTT. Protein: CASTDTGDQDQPQHF.

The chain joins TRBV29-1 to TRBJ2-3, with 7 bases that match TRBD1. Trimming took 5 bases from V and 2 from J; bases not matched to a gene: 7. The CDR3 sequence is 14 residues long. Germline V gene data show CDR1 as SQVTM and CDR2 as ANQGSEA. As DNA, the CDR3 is TGCAGCGTTCACCCAGGGGGTGTCACAGATACGCAGTATTTT. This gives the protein CSVHPGGVTDTQYF.

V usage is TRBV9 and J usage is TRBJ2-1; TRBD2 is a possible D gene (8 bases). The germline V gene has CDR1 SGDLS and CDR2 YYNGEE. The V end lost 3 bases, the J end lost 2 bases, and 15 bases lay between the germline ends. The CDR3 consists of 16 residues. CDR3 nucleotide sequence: TGTGCCAGCAGCGCAGGGGGAGCGGGAGCCTACAATGAGCAGTTCTTC. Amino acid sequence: CASSAGGAGAYNEQFF.

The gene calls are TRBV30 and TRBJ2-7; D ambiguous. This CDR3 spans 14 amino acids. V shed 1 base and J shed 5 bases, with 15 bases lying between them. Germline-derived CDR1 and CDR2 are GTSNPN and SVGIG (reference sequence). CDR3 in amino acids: CAWSGQTIKNEQYF. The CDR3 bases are TGTGCCTGGAGTGGCCAAACTATAAAGAACGAGCAGTACTTC.

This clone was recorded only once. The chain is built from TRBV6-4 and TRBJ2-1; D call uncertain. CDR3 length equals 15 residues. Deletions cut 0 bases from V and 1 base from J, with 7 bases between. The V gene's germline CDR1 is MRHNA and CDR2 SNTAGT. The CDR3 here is CASSDSPGSYNEQFF. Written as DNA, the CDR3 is TGTGCCAGCAGTGACTCGCCTGGGTCCTACAATGAGCAGTTCTTC.

In nucleotides, the CDR3 is TGTGCCAGCAGCTTGGGGACAGCCAGTATGGATGGCTACACCTTC. Protein sequence: CASSLGTASMDGYTF. The chain recombines TRBV5-8 with TRBJ1-2, with TRBD1 as a possible D gene (6 bases). The CDR3 extends over 15 amino acids. V lost 0 bases and J 6 bases, leaving 15 bases between the germline ends. Germline CDR1 SGHTS, CDR2 YDEGEE.

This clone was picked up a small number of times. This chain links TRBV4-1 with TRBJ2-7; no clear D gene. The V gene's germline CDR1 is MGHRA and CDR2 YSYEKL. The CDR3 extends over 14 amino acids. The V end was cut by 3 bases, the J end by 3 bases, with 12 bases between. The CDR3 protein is CASSHLGGDYEQYF. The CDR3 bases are TGCGCCAGCAGCCACCTAGGTGGCGACTACGAGCAGTACTTC.